This TCR beta chain came from a study of radiotherapy plus CTLA-4 blockade in lung cancer. Study-level findings and limits: Early clone dynamics of blood T cells, plus interferon-beta, reportedly predicted response best. Tumor-origin TCR clones grew in blood after radiotherapy plus ipilimumab.

Concerning this clone: Its target is unknown.

The data were produced by immunoSEQ multiplex PCR, yet TCRdb's version contains in-frame clones alone and is incomplete. The data contain 58,000 or so clones, approximately 80% of them singletons. V was pared by 2 bases and J by 5 bases, with 6 bases of the junction left unmatched. CDR3 length: 15 amino acids. CDR1 and CDR2 (germline): SEHNR, FQNEAQ (reference sequence). Specimen: peripheral blood, collected from a patient treated with radiotherapy plus ipilimumab. The receptor was isolated from a human donor with non-small cell lung cancer who had a complete response to radiotherapy plus ipilimumab. The V and J genes are TRBV7-9 and TRBJ2-3; 8 bases are a match to TRBD1. The DNA for the CDR3 is TGTGCCAGCAGCTTAAGGGACAGGAAGGGAGATACGCAGTATTTT. This encodes CASSLRDRKGDTQYF.